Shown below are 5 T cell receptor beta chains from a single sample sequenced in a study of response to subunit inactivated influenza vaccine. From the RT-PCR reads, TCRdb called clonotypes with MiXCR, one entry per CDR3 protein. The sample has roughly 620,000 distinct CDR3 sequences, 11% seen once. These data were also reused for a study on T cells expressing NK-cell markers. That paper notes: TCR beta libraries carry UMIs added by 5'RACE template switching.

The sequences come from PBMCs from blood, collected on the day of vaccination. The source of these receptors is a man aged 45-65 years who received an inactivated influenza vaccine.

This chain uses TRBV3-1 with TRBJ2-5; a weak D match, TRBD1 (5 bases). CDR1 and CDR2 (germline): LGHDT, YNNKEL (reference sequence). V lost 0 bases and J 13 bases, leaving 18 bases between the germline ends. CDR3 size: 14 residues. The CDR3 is CASSQETGAASPYF. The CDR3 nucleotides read TGTGCCAGCAGCCAAGAAACTGGGGCGGCCTCCCCGTACTTC.

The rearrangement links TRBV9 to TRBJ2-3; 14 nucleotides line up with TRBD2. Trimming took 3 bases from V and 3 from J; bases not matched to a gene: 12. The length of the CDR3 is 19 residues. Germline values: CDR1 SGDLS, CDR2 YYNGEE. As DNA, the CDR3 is TGTGCCAGCAGCGAGGGACTAGCGGGGGTATATGAGCCGACAGATACGCAGTATTTT. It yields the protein CASSEGLAGVYEPTDTQYF.

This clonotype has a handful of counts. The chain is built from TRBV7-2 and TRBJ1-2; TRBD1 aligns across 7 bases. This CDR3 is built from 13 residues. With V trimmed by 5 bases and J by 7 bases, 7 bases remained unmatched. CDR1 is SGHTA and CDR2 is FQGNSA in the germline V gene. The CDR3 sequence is CASSPSQGGGYTF. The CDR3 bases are TGTGCCAGCAGCCCCTCTCAGGGGGGTGGCTACACCTTC.

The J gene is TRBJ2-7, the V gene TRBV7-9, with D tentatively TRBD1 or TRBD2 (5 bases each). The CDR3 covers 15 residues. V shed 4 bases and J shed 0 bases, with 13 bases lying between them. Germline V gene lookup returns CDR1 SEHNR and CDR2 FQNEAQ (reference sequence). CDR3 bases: TGTGCCAGCAGCTCTTGGGACGGGACCTCCTACGAGCAGTACTTC. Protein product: CASSSWDGTSYEQYF.

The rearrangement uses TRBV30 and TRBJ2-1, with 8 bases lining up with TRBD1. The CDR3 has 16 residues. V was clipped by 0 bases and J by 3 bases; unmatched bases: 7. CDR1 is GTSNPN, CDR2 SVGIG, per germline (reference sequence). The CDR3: CAWSVGGQGNYNEQFF. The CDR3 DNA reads TGTGCCTGGAGTGTTGGCGGACAGGGAAACTACAATGAGCAGTTCTTC.